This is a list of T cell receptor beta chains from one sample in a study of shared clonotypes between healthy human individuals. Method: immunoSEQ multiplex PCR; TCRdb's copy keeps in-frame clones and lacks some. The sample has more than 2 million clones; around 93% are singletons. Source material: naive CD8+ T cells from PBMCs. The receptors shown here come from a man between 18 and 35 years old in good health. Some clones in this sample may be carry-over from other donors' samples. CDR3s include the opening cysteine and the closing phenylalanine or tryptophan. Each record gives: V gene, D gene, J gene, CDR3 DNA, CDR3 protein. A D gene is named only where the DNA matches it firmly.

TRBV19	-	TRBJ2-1	TGTGCCAGTAGTATAGCAGGAGCTAACCCGTGGAATGAGCAGTTCTTC	CASSIAGANPWNEQFF
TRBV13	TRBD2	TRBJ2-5	TGTGCCAGCAGCCGAGGGACTAGCGGGAGAGAGACCCAGTACTTC	CASSRGTSGRETQYF
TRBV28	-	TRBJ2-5	TGTGCCAGCAGTTTATACTCAGGGCTGGGGCGACAAGAGACCCAGTACTTC	CASSLYSGLGRQETQYF
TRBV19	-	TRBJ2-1	TGTGCCAGTAGTATACAAGGACTTAACAATGAGCAGTTCTTC	CASSIQGLNNEQFF
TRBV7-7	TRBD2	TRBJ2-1	TGTGCCAGCAGCCCTCTAGGGTCGGGGGGTGAGCAGTTCTTC	CASSPLGSGGEQFF
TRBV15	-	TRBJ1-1	TGTGCCACCAGAGGAACCATTACAGAAATGAACACTGAAGCTTTCTTT	CATRGTITEMNTEAFF
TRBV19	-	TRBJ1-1	TGTGCCAGTAGAGGGATGGGAAACACTGAAGCTTTCTTT	CASRGMGNTEAFF
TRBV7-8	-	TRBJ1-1	TGTGCCAGCCGAGGGCCGGGGGGCACTGAAGCTTTCTTT	CASRGPGGTEAFF
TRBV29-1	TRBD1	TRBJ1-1	TGCAGCGGCGCCGGGACAGGGGTCCCTCCGAGGACTGAAGCTTTCTTT	CSGAGTGVPPRTEAFF
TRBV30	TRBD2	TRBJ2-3	TGTGCCTGGAGTGTTATAGCGGGACGCACAGATACGCAGTATTTT	CAWSVIAGRTDTQYF
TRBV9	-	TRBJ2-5	TGTGCCAGCAGCAGGGAGGGGGCCACTCAAGAGACCCAGTACTTC	CASSREGATQETQYF
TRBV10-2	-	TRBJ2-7	TGCGCCAGCAGTGGGACAGGGAGGGGCTACGAGCAGTACTTC	CASSGTGRGYEQYF